The 22 T cell receptor beta chains listed next were all sequenced from one sample in a study of STAT5B mutations in CD4+ large granular lymphocyte leukemia. Sequencing was performed with immunoSEQ multiplex PCR; in TCRdb, only in-frame clones are kept and a portion is missing. The data show approximately 32,000 clones, around 88% seen once. The specimen was CD4+ T cells from blood buffy coats. These receptors were collected from a human donor in good health.

The chain recombines TRBV6-6 with TRBJ1-4; the D gene is possibly TRBD1 (6 bases). Per the germline V gene, CDR1 is MNHNY and CDR2 is SVGAGI (reference sequence). The V end lost 7 bases, the J end lost 5 bases, and 11 bases lay between the germline ends. The CDR3 has 13 residues. The CDR3 nucleotides are TGTGCCAGCACGGGGGCCCGGAATGAAAAACTGTTTTTT. It specifies CASTGARNEKLFF.

This chain links TRBV15 with TRBJ1-4, with 8 bases fitting TRBD1. This CDR3 is 16 amino acids long. V was pared by 6 bases and J by 2 bases, with 8 bases of the junction left unmatched. The germline V gene has CDR1 LNHNV and CDR2 YYDKDF (reference sequence). The CDR3 DNA is TGTGCCACCAGACGCACAGGGGGGGCGACTAATGAAAAACTGTTTTTT. It yields the protein CATRRTGGATNEKLFF. Together with reference TRBV15 and TRBJ1-4, the CDR3 gives the full variable domain: DAMVIQNPRYQVTQFGKPVTLSCSQTLNHNVMYWYQQKSSQAPKLLFHYYDKDFNNEADTPDNFQSRRPNTSFCFLDIRSPGLGDTAMYLCATRRTGGATNEKLFFGSGTQLSVL.

The chain combines TRBV6-1 with TRBJ2-3; 11 bases fit TRBD1. V lost 6 bases and J lost 2; bases outside the gene matches: 4. The CDR3 has 15 residues. Germline V gives CDR1 MNHNS, CDR2 SASEGT. Here the CDR3 reads CASRRGQGVTDTQYF. The CDR3 DNA sequence: TGTGCCAGCAGGCGGGGACAGGGGGTCACAGATACGCAGTATTTT.

This chain joins TRBV5-1 and TRBJ1-3; D may be TRBD1 (6 bases). Germline V lookup: CDR1 SGHRS, CDR2 YFSETQ. Trimming left V 5 bases short and J 0 bases short, with 9 bases between. The CDR3 sequence is 14 residues long. The CDR3 DNA sequence: TGCGCCAGCAGACAGGGAGTCTCTGGAAACACCATATATTTT. This codes for CASRQGVSGNTIYF.

The rearrangement joins TRBV11-3 to TRBJ2-4, with 13 nucleotides matching TRBD2. V shed 2 bases, J shed 1 base, and the junction held 8 bases outside the gene matches. Per the germline V gene, CDR1 is SGHNT and CDR2 is YENEEA. This CDR3 region has 19 residues. The chain's CDR3 is CASSLPRGLAGLAKNIQYF. The DNA for the CDR3 is TGTGCCAGCAGCTTACCCCGGGGACTAGCGGGATTGGCCAAAAACATTCAGTACTTC. The variable domain in full, with the rest retrieved from reference TRBV11-3 and TRBJ2-4, is EAGVVQSPRYKIIEKKQPVAFWCNPISGHNTLYWYLQNLGQGPELLIRYENEEAVDDSQLPKDRFSAERLKGVDSTLKIQPAELGDSAVYLCASSLPRGLAGLAKNIQYFGAGTRLSVL.

The chain couples TRBV11-2 to TRBJ1-5; TRBD1 matches 9 bases. CDR3 size: 15 residues. J gave up 1 base and V 6 bases, and 4 bases lay outside the gene matches. The germline V gene encodes CDR1 SGHAT and CDR2 FQNNGV. The CDR3 coding sequence is TGTGCCAGCAGACAGACAGGGGGGAGCAATCAGCCCCAGCATTTT. Its protein is CASRQTGGSNQPQHF.

The J gene is TRBJ2-7, the V gene TRBV4-3; the match to TRBD2 covers 7 bases. Germline CDR1 is LGHNA and CDR2 is YSLEER. Unmatched junction bases numbered 10, after V lost 5 bases and J lost 6 bases. The CDR3 consists of 14 residues. The CDR3 DNA sequence: TGCGCCAGCAGCTACGGGGGGTCGTCCGCCGAGCAGTACTTC. Encoded protein: CASSYGGSSAEQYF.

This chain uses TRBV9 with TRBJ1-1; TRBD1 agrees at 7 bases. Germline lookup yields CDR1 SGDLS and CDR2 YYNGEE. The junction had 3 bases not matched to a gene; V was cut back by 4 bases and J by 0 bases. The CDR3 sequence is 14 residues long. CDR3 in DNA: TGTGCCAGCAGCCCGGGACAGCTGAACACTGAAGCTTTCTTT. It specifies CASSPGQLNTEAFF.

The chain is built from TRBV25-1 and TRBJ1-2; D not resolved. The germline gives CDR1 MGHDK, CDR2 SYGVNS. The CDR3 is 13 amino acids. Trimming took 0 bases from V and 2 from J, leaving 4 bases between them. DNA for the CDR3: TGTGCCAGCAGTGAATATCAGAACTATGGCTACACCTTC. It encodes CASSEYQNYGYTF.

The chain couples TRBV7-8 to TRBJ2-7, with D perhaps given as TRBD1 or TRBD2 (5 bases each). The germline V and J ends were trimmed by 1 base and 3 bases, with 10 bases remaining between them. The germline gives CDR1 SGHVS, CDR2 FQNEAQ. This CDR3 region has 14 residues. The CDR3 DNA sequence: TGTGCCAGCAGCTTAGATGGGACCATCTACGAGCAGTACTTC. Translation: CASSLDGTIYEQYF.

The gene calls are TRBV7-2 and TRBJ2-3, with D perhaps TRBD1 (5 bases). Trimming pared 5 bases from V and 4 bases from J, leaving 10 bases between. Germline CDR1 is SGHTA and CDR2 is FQGNSA. This CDR3 contains 13 residues. CDR3 region: CASSPAGPDTQYF. Written as DNA, the CDR3 is TGTGCCAGCAGCCCCGCAGGGCCAGATACGCAGTATTTT.

V and J are TRBV4-1 and TRBJ1-4; the D gene is possibly TRBD1 (6 bases). The CDR3 is 15 residues long. V shed 5 bases and J shed 8 bases, with 18 bases lying between them. The germline V gene has CDR1 MGHRA and CDR2 YSYEKL. The CDR3 nucleotides read TGCGCCAGCAGCGACCAGCTACTAACAGGGGAAAAACTGTTTTTT. This sequence encodes CASSDQLLTGEKLFF.

This rearrangement joins TRBV6-6 to TRBJ2-4; 8 positions match TRBD2. This CDR3 has 16 amino acids. Germline CDR1 and CDR2: MNHNY and SVGAGI (reference sequence). The trim removed 5 bases at V and 2 bases at J, leaving 8 bases unmatched. The chain's CDR3 is CASSGLGGASKNIQYF. CDR3 nucleotides: TGTGCCAGCAGTGGTCTCGGGGGGGCGTCCAAAAACATTCAGTACTTC.

The chain couples TRBV19 to TRBJ1-4; D possibly corresponds to TRBD1 (5 bases). V was shortened by 2 bases and J by 13 bases, with 17 bases between the two germline ends. Germline V CDR1 and CDR2: LNHDA, SQIVND (reference sequence). The CDR3 totals 14 residues. The CDR3 DNA sequence: TGTGCCAGTAGTATAATGGGGCACCAATACGGACTGTTTTTT. Its translation is CASSIMGHQYGLFF.

The chain carries TRBV5-8 and TRBJ1-2; no firm D call. CDR1 and CDR2 from the germline V gene are SGHTS and YDEGEE. V was trimmed by 1 base and J by 7 bases, leaving 14 bases between them. This CDR3 comprises 14 residues. CDR3 loop: CASSLRNPPLGYTF. Here the CDR3 DNA reads TGTGCCAGCAGCTTGCGAAATCCTCCCCTTGGCTACACCTTC.

V gene TRBV7-3 combines with J gene TRBJ2-1; 9 bases map to TRBD2. CDR1 SGHTA and CDR2 FQGTGA come from the germline V gene. This CDR3 has 15 amino acids. J gave up 4 bases and V 5 bases, and 6 bases lay outside the gene matches. CDR3 amino acids: CASSALAGFYNEQFF. As DNA, the CDR3 is TGTGCCAGCAGCGCCCTAGCGGGATTTTACAATGAGCAGTTCTTC.

The rearrangement uses TRBV29-1 and TRBJ2-3, with 9 bases that match TRBD2. Germline V CDR1 and CDR2: SQVTM, ANQGSEA. J lost 5 bases, V lost 4 bases, and 10 bases had no gene match. The CDR3 covers 15 residues. The CDR3 sequence is CSVVPSGNYRDTQYF. The CDR3 nucleotides read TGCAGCGTTGTCCCTAGCGGGAACTATCGAGATACGCAGTATTTT.

This chain uses TRBV7-2 with TRBJ2-1, with 8 bases aligning to TRBD2. The CDR3 contains 16 residues. Unmatched junction bases numbered 11, after V lost 4 bases and J lost 6 bases. CDR1 is SGHTA, CDR2 FQGNSA, per germline. The CDR3 protein is CASSSNSGRRSNEQFF. The CDR3 DNA follows: TGTGCCAGCAGCTCCAACAGCGGGAGACGCAGCAATGAGCAGTTCTTC.

A single count supports this clone. The chain has TRBV7-9 and TRBJ2-1, with TRBD2 matching over 11 bases. The CDR3 has 19 amino acids. Germline values: CDR1 SEHNR, CDR2 FQNEAQ (reference sequence). The V and J ends lost 6 bases and 6 bases, in that order; junction bases with no gene match: 19. The CDR3 coding sequence is TGTGCCAGCAGGTCCCCGGGACTGACCGGGACTAGCGGTGTCAATGAGCAGTTCTTC. This encodes CASRSPGLTGTSGVNEQFF.

The CDR3, as DNA: TGTGCCAGCAGCTCCGGGGGGGTAGGTTCACCCCTCCACTTT. This translates into CASSSGGVGSPLHF. The chain carries TRBV2 and TRBJ1-6, with D perhaps TRBD1 (5 bases). The CDR3 runs 14 residues. CDR1 is SNHLY, CDR2 FYNNEI, per germline. Deletions cut 6 bases from V and 9 bases from J, with 15 bases between.

The table lists this clone with a count of one. V gene TRBV11-2 combines with J gene TRBJ1-6; no definite D call. Per germline, CDR1 SGHAT and CDR2 FQNNGV. Trimming removed 0 bases at V and 0 bases at J, with 6 bases between. This CDR3 comprises 16 residues. The DNA for the CDR3 is TGTGCCAGCAGCTTAGATTCCCGCTCCTATAATTCACCCCTCCACTTT. Translating gives CASSLDSRSYNSPLHF. The entire variable domain, with the rest obtained from reference TRBV11-2 and TRBJ1-6, is as follows: EAGVAQSPRYKIIEKRQSVAFWCNPISGHATLYWYQQILGQGPKLLIQFQNNGVVDDSQLPKDRFSAERLKGVDSTLKIQPAKLEDSAVYLCASSLDSRSYNSPLHFGNGTRLTVT.

J is TRBJ1-4 and V is TRBV27; TRBD1 might be the D (6 bases). CDR1 is MNHEY, CDR2 SMNVEV, per germline (reference sequence). This CDR3 region has 13 residues. Deletions cut 8 bases from V and 4 bases from J, with 11 bases between. The CDR3 region is CASRGHNNEKLFF. The CDR3 nucleotides read TGTGCCAGCCGGGGACACAATAATGAAAAACTGTTTTTT.